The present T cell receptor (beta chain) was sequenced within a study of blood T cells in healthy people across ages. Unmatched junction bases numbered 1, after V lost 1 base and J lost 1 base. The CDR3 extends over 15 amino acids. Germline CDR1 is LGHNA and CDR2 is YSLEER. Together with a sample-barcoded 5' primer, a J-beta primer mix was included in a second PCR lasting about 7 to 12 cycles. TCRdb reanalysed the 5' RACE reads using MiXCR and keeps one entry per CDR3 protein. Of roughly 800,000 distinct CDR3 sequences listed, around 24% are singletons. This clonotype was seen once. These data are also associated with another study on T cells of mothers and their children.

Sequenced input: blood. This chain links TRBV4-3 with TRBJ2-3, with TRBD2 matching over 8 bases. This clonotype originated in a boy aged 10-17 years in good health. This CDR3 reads CASSQGSGGTDTQYF. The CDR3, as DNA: TGCGCCAGCAGCCAAGGTAGCGGGGGCACAGATACGCAGTATTTT.